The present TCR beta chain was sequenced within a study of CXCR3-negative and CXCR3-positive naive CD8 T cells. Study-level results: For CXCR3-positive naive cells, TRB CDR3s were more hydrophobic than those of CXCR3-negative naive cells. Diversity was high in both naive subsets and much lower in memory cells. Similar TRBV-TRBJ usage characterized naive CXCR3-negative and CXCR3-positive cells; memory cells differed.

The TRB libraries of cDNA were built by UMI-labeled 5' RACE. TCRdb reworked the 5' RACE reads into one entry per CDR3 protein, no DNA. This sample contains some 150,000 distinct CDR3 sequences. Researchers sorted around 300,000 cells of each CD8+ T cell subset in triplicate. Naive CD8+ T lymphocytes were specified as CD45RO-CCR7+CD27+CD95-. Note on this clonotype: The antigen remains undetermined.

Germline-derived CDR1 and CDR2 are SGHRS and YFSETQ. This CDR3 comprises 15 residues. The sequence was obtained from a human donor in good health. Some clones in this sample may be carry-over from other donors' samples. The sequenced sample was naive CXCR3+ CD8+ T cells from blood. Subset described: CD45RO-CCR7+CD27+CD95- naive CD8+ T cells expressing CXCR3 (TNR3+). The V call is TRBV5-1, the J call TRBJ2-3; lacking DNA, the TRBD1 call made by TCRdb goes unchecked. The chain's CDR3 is CASSPGVKGADTQYF.